Below, 22 T cell receptor beta chains from the same sample are listed, as sequenced in a study of tumour-infiltrating T cells in Burkitt lymphoma. Repertoires were generated with immunoSEQ multiplex PCR, while TCRdb's copy carries only in-frame clones and drops some. This repertoire shows 4,500 to 6,000 clones, about 13% found once; its top ten account for around 25%. The source material was tumor tissue. The receptor source for this set is a human donor with Burkitt lymphoma.

The sample holds a few counts of this clone. The chain has TRBV11-2 and TRBJ1-2, with 10 nucleotides matching TRBD1. There are 15 residues in the CDR3. With V trimmed by 3 bases and J by 4 bases, 5 bases remained unmatched. Germline CDR1 is SGHAT and CDR2 is FQNNGV. This chain's CDR3 is CASSFLGTGAYGYTF. The CDR3 nucleotides are TGTGCCAGCAGCTTCCTAGGGACAGGGGCCTATGGCTACACCTTC.

The V call is TRBV7-2, the J call TRBJ2-7, with TRBD2 identical over 10 bases. The V gene's germline CDR1 is SGHTA and CDR2 FQGNSA. The CDR3 is 14 residues long. Unmatched junction bases numbered 5, after V lost 5 bases and J lost 4 bases. The CDR3 coding sequence is TGTGCCAGCAGCCTAAGACTAGCGGGTTACGAGCAGTACTTC. Its protein is CASSLRLAGYEQYF.

The rearrangement joins TRBV7-2 to TRBJ2-7; 11 bases align to TRBD2. Per the germline V gene, CDR1 is SGHTA and CDR2 is FQGNSA. The CDR3 covers 15 residues. The V and J ends lost 1 base and 9 bases, in that order; junction bases with no gene match: 8. The CDR3 sequence is CASSLDTSGRFWQYF. The CDR3 DNA sequence: TGTGCCAGCAGCTTAGACACTAGCGGGAGATTCTGGCAGTACTTC. Drawing the rest from reference TRBV7-2 and TRBJ2-7, the complete variable domain is GAGVSQSPSNKVTEKGKDVELRCDPISGHTALYWYRQSLGQGLEFLIYFQGNSAPDKSGLPSDRFSAERTGGSVSTLTIQRTQQEDSAVYLCASSLDTSGRFWQYFGPGTRLTVT.

The CDR3: CASGGLAGLTNTGELFF. The CDR3 bases are TGTGCCAGCGGTGGGCTAGCGGGACTGACGAACACCGGGGAGCTGTTTTTT. The chain carries TRBV10-3 and TRBJ2-2, with TRBD2 matching over 9 bases. The CDR3 loop spans 17 amino acids. Germline assignment: CDR1 ENHRY and CDR2 SYGVKD. V lost 10 bases to trimming and J lost 0 bases; unmatched junction nucleotides: 12.

The chain links TRBV28 to TRBJ1-5, with D tentatively TRBD1 (6 bases). The CDR3 sequence is 15 residues long. From germline, CDR1 is MDHEN and CDR2 SYDVKM. The germline V and J ends were trimmed by 7 bases and 0 bases, with 13 bases remaining between them. The CDR3 loop is CASTPRGGSNQPQHF. The DNA for the CDR3 is TGTGCCAGCACCCCAAGGGGGGGTAGCAATCAGCCCCAGCATTTT.

In this sample, this clone turned up once. The chain combines TRBV4-2 with TRBJ1-5; no definite D call. CDR1 is LGHNA, CDR2 YNFKEQ, per germline. The CDR3 runs to 14 residues. The ends were cut back, 1 base at V and 3 bases at J, with 7 bases in the middle. CDR3: CASSQGVFNQPQHF. Here the CDR3 DNA reads TGTGCCAGCAGCCAAGGGGTTTTCAATCAGCCCCAGCATTTT.

This clone was observed a handful of times. The V gene is TRBV5-1, the J gene TRBJ2-2; D tentatively reads TRBD1 or TRBD2 (6 bases each). The CDR3 covers 17 residues. CDR1 and CDR2 from the germline V gene are SGHRS and YFSETQ. Trimming removed 4 bases at V and 4 bases at J, with 20 bases between. This chain's CDR3 is CASSRLLGGEGTGELFF. The DNA for the CDR3 is TGCGCCAGCAGCCGTCTCCTCGGGGGCGAGGGCACCGGGGAGCTGTTTTTT.

This clone was observed a few times. The chain is built from TRBV7-9 and TRBJ2-1; D not certain. CDR1 is SEHNR and CDR2 is FQNEAQ in the germline V gene (reference sequence). V shed 5 bases and J shed 2 bases, with 22 bases lying between them. The length of the CDR3 is 18 residues. The CDR3 coding sequence is TGTGCCAGCAGCCCAACGTATCGGAGCTACCATACCTACAATGAGCAGTTCTTC. Protein: CASSPTYRSYHTYNEQFF.

Comments on this clone: Sequence at one end of the junction differs from germline and may be a read error. The J gene is TRBJ1-2, the V gene TRBV29-1; no definite D call. The CDR3 runs 13 residues. Germline-derived CDR1 and CDR2 are SQVTM and ANQGSEA. The CDR3 loop is CSVEGSPKSLRLF. Written as DNA, the CDR3 is TGCAGCGTTGAAGGAAGTCCCAAATCCCTCAGGCTCTTC.

This clone showed up just a few times. The gene calls are TRBV5-1 and TRBJ1-1, with a weak D call TRBD1 (6 bases). V was shortened by 2 bases and J by 1 base, with 12 bases between the two germline ends. The CDR3 is 15 amino acids. CDR1 and CDR2 from the germline V gene are SGHRS and YFSETQ. The CDR3, as DNA: TGCGCCAGCAGCTTAGGACAGCCAGGGAACACTGAAGCTTTCTTT. It specifies CASSLGQPGNTEAFF.

By sample share, this clone is large. The chain joins TRBV5-1 to TRBJ1-2; 11 bases agree with TRBD1. The CDR3 is made up of 16 amino acids. CDR1 is SGHRS, CDR2 YFSETQ, per germline. Trimming took 1 base from V and 6 from J; bases not matched to a gene: 8. The CDR3 spells CASSLWGTGGDDGYTF. Written as DNA, the CDR3 is TGCGCCAGCAGCTTGTGGGGGACAGGGGGAGACGATGGCTACACCTTC.

This clone has a handful of counts. The V call is TRBV5-6, the J call TRBJ2-7, with TRBD2 matching over 7 bases. Trimming cost V 0 bases and J 1 base; bases outside gene matches: 7. Germline V gene data show CDR1 as SGHDT and CDR2 as YYEEEE. The CDR3 runs to 16 residues. The CDR3, as DNA: TGTGCCAGCAGCTTGGATGCACGAGCGGGATCCTACGAGCAGTACTTC. Encoded protein: CASSLDARAGSYEQYF.

The rearrangement links TRBV27 to TRBJ1-4; 11 bases align to TRBD1. Germline values: CDR1 MNHEY, CDR2 SMNVEV (reference sequence). The CDR3 consists of 19 residues. V dropped 6 bases and J dropped 7; count of bases not matched to a gene: 19. CDR3 protein: CASSPGGTWTGGNSEKLFF. CDR3 in DNA: TGTGCCAGCAGCCCTGGGGGGACTTGGACAGGGGGCAACAGTGAAAAACTGTTTTTT.

The chain links TRBV15 to TRBJ1-6; D is perhaps TRBD1 (5 bases). In germline, CDR1 is LNHNV, CDR2 YYDKDF (reference sequence). The CDR3 loop spans 13 amino acids. Trimming left V 0 bases short and J 14 bases short, with 11 bases between. The CDR3 DNA reads TGTGCCACCAGCAGAGAAACCGGGGGGGCCCTCCACTTT. Its protein product is CATSRETGGALHF.

J is TRBJ1-2 and V is TRBV5-1; no clear D. V shed 0 bases and J shed 6 bases, with 6 bases lying between them. The CDR3 contains 12 residues. From germline, CDR1 is SGHRS and CDR2 YFSETQ. CDR3 amino acids: CASSLDRNGYTF. In DNA form, the CDR3 reads TGCGCCAGCAGCTTGGACAGAAATGGCTACACCTTC.

The chain joins TRBV5-6 to TRBJ2-1; 7 positions agree with TRBD2. There are 16 residues in the CDR3. V shed 4 bases and J 0 bases; nucleotides not matched to a gene: 7. Germline V gene data show CDR1 as SGHDT and CDR2 as YYEEEE. The CDR3 bases are TGTGCCAGCAGCCCCGAGGAGCGGGGCTCCTACAATGAGCAGTTCTTC. The encoded protein is CASSPEERGSYNEQFF. The complete variable domain, with remaining parts taken from reference TRBV5-6 and TRBJ2-1, reads DAGVTQSPTHLIKTRGQQVTLRCSPKSGHDTVSWYQQALGQGPQFIFQYYEEEERQRGNFPDRFSGHQFPNYSSELNVNALLLGDSALYLCASSPEERGSYNEQFFGPGTRLTVL.

This clone was counted a few times. CDR3 DNA: TGTGCCTGGAGTGGGGGAGGGACAGGGGCCACTGAAGCTTTCTTT. Protein product: CAWSGGGTGATEAFF. The rearrangement uses TRBV30 and TRBJ1-1; TRBD1 agrees at 10 bases. The J segment lost 4 bases and the V segment lost 1 base, leaving 6 bases of the junction unmatched. This CDR3 has 15 amino acids. The germline CDR1 and CDR2 sequences are GTSNPN and SVGIG (reference sequence).

Only a few counts were recorded for this clone. CDR3 DNA: TGTGCCAGCAGCGTCAGTCAGGGCATGGGTTCTGGGGCCAACGTCCTGACTTTC. This codes for CASSVSQGMGSGANVLTF. The chain carries TRBV5-6 and TRBJ2-6, with D tentatively TRBD1 (5 bases). From germline, CDR1 is SGHDT and CDR2 YYEEEE. V was clipped by 4 bases and J by 1 base, with 18 bases between them. The CDR3 loop spans 18 amino acids.

This clone came up a few times. The rearrangement joins TRBV2 to TRBJ2-5; D gene unclear. Germline lookup yields CDR1 SNHLY and CDR2 FYNNEI. V was pared by 3 bases and J by 0 bases, with 8 bases between. This CDR3 has 14 residues. This chain's CDR3 is CASSEASYQETQYF. The CDR3, as DNA: TGTGCCAGCAGTGAGGCTTCGTACCAAGAGACCCAGTACTTC. The full variable domain, completed using reference TRBV2 and TRBJ2-5, is EPEVTQTPSHQVTQMGQEVILRCVPISNHLYFYWYRQILGQKVEFLVSFYNNEISEKSEIFDDQFSVERPDGSNFTLKIRSTKLEDSAMYFCASSEASYQETQYFGPGTRLLVL.

This clone has a handful of counts. V and J are TRBV5-6 and TRBJ1-5, with D tentatively TRBD1 (5 bases). The CDR3 is made up of 15 amino acids. Germline CDR1 and CDR2: SGHDT and YYEEEE. Between the trimmed V and J ends, which lost 0 bases and 4 bases, there was a span of 11 bases. CDR3 in DNA: TGTGCCAGCAGCTTGGGCCCAGGGCCAAATCAGCCCCAGCATTTT. This translates into CASSLGPGPNQPQHF.

The V and J genes are TRBV11-2 and TRBJ2-3; D ambiguous. Per germline, CDR1 SGHAT and CDR2 FQNNGV. CDR3 size: 14 residues. Trimming pared 5 bases from V and 1 base from J, leaving 10 bases between. This chain's CDR3 is CASSRLLGTDTQYF. The CDR3 DNA sequence: TGTGCCAGCAGCCGACTTTTGGGCACAGATACGCAGTATTTT.

This clone was observed a handful of times. The V and J genes are TRBV7-9 and TRBJ2-2; 8 nucleotides agree with TRBD1. V gave up 6 bases and J gave up 4 bases; unmatched junction bases: 7. Germline CDR1 is SEHNR and CDR2 is FQNEAQ (reference sequence). The CDR3 runs 15 residues. CDR3 nucleotide sequence: TGTGCCAGCAGACGGGACAGGCGAGGCACCGGGGAGCTGTTTTTT. Protein: CASRRDRRGTGELFF.